This TCR beta chain emerged from a study of T-cell reconstitution after alpha-beta-depleted transplantation in children. Whole-study findings and limits: Approximately two months post-transplant, alpha-beta T cells reportedly originated from several hundred expanded graft clones. It was surviving recipient T cells and thymic progenitors that gave some patients high TCRbeta diversity at day 60. T-cell counts and diversity at one year following transplant were attributed mainly to newly produced T cells.

This clonotype occurred a few times. Its cognate antigen is unknown. V gave up 5 bases and J gave up 1 base, with 20 bases separating them. CDR3 size: 17 residues. The V gene's germline CDR1 is SEHNR and CDR2 FQNEAQ (reference sequence). Unique molecular identifiers featured in how the TCRbeta library was prepared. TCRdb re-called the PCR reads through MiXCR, storing one row per CDR3 protein. Of under 75,000 distinct CDR3 sequences in the sample, 11% were seen once. This sequence was found in a boy younger than 18 with acute myeloid leukemia, due to receive a stem cell transplant. The chain joins TRBV7-9 to TRBJ1-1; D is perhaps TRBD1 (5 bases). The sample was PBMCs, taken before TCRalphabeta/CD19-depleted stem cell transplant. The CDR3 DNA follows: TGTGCCAGCAGCCCAGGTGGTAGTTTCGACAGGAACACTGAAGCTTTCTTT. Amino acids: CASSPGGSFDRNTEAFF.